These 9 T cell receptor beta chains were sequenced from one sample in a study of identical twins. TCRdb reprocessed the 5' RACE reads via MiXCR and lists one record per CDR3 protein. The repertoire has 700,000 or so distinct CDR3 sequences, under 9% of them found once; the top ten carry 0.75% to 1%. Another study also made use of these data, one on yellow fever vaccine responses in identical twins.

The sequenced sample was PBMCs. Source of these receptors: a young woman in good health.

The sample holds a few counts of this clonotype. The CDR3 DNA reads TGTGCCAGCAGCCAAGATCGGGTTCAGTCACACACAGATACGCAGTATTTT. Translation gives CASSQDRVQSHTDTQYF. The V call is TRBV3-1, the J call TRBJ2-3; D ambiguous. The CDR3 is 17 residues long. Germline values: CDR1 LGHDT, CDR2 YNNKEL (reference sequence). V gave up 0 bases and J gave up 2 bases, with 15 bases separating them.

This clonotype was seen more than once but under ten times. The chain carries TRBV20-1 and TRBJ2-1; 7 bases are shared with TRBD2. CDR1 and CDR2 (germline): DFQATT, SNEGSKA (reference sequence). This CDR3 has 13 amino acids. V gave up 6 bases and J gave up 3 bases; unmatched junction bases: 5. The DNA of the CDR3 is TGCAGTGCCCCCCCTAGCGGCTACAATGAGCAGTTCTTC. It specifies CSAPPSGYNEQFF.

In its sample, this clonotype was seen a few times. This rearrangement joins TRBV28 to TRBJ2-7, with 11 bases lining up with TRBD2. The trim removed 6 bases at V and 3 bases at J, leaving 7 bases unmatched. Germline V gene data show CDR1 as MDHEN and CDR2 as SYDVKM. CDR3 length: 15 amino acids. CDR3 residues: CASRSLAGGVYEQYF. The DNA of the CDR3 is TGTGCCAGCAGGTCTTTAGCGGGAGGGGTCTACGAGCAGTACTTC.

This clonotype was counted only a few times. The chain has TRBV7-3 and TRBJ1-1; a possible D gene is TRBD1 (5 bases). This CDR3 spans 13 amino acids. Germline lookup yields CDR1 SGHTA and CDR2 FQGTGA. V was cut by 3 bases and J by 5 bases, with 10 bases left in between. CDR3 nucleotide sequence: TGTGCCAGCAGCTTCCAGGGATTAACTGAAGCTTTCTTT. Protein: CASSFQGLTEAFF.

There are a few counts of this clonotype. The rearrangement joins TRBV5-5 to TRBJ2-5; TRBD1 aligns across 7 bases. The ends lost 4 bases at V and 1 base at J; junction bases unmatched: 10. The CDR3 totals 16 residues. Per germline, CDR1 SGHKS and CDR2 YYEKEE (reference sequence). CDR3 nucleotides: TGTGCCAGCAGCCCGTCGCAGGGGGTGGGCCAAGAGACCCAGTACTTC. Amino acid sequence: CASSPSQGVGQETQYF.

This chain uses TRBV7-9 with TRBJ2-1, with D hard to call. Trimming took off 2 bases at V and 8 bases at J, with 7 bases between the two ends. Germline lookup yields CDR1 SEHNR and CDR2 FQNEAQ (reference sequence). The CDR3 is made up of 12 amino acids. The DNA for the CDR3 is TGTGCCAGCAGCTTACTCTGGGATGAGCAGTTCTTC. Protein sequence: CASSLLWDEQFF.

V and J are TRBV9 and TRBJ2-2; no definite D call. V lost 4 bases and J lost 0, with 10 bases in between. The germline gives CDR1 SGDLS, CDR2 YYNGEE. There are 15 residues in the CDR3. The CDR3 DNA reads TGTGCCAGCAGCCGTATGAGGTCGAACACCGGGGAGCTGTTTTTT. Translation gives CASSRMRSNTGELFF.

The chain uses TRBV6-2 or TRBV6-3 and TRBJ2-5, with 7 nucleotides matching TRBD1. CDR3 length: 14 amino acids. Germline-derived CDR1 and CDR2 are MNHEY and SVGEGT. The V and J ends lost 7 bases and 1 base, in that order; junction bases with no gene match: 6. This chain's CDR3 is CASKNPGGQETQYF. The CDR3 nucleotides read TGTGCCAGCAAGAACCCAGGGGGCCAAGAGACCCAGTACTTC.

This clonotype occurred a few times. V and J are TRBV5-1 and TRBJ1-1; D is perhaps TRBD1 (5 bases). The CDR3 contains 13 residues. Per germline, CDR1 SGHRS and CDR2 YFSETQ. V was cut by 7 bases and J by 1 base, with 11 bases left in between. The CDR3 DNA is TGCGCCAGCGGGGGTGACAGGAACACTGAAGCTTTCTTT. It is translated as CASGGDRNTEAFF.